Below, 27 T cell receptor beta chains from the same sample are listed, as sequenced in a study of cytomegalovirus exposure and HLA in healthy donors. PCR involved 60 Vbeta and 13 Jbeta primers. The table came from immunoSEQ multiplex PCR; TCRdb's copy has only in-frame clones and leaves some out. The sample includes 140,000 or so clones, 76% of them seen just once. The sample was PBMCs. The receptors were sampled from a man in his forties in good health and CMV-seronegative.

The chain employs TRBV7-2 and TRBJ2-5; a weak D match, TRBD1 (5 bases). Near its end, the DNA agrees better with TRBJ2-7, so the J call may be wrong. Germline V lookup: CDR1 SGHTA, CDR2 FQGNSA. The CDR3 loop spans 13 amino acids. The CDR3 bases are TGTGCCAGCAGCTTAGCGCCAGGGCGCGAGCAGTACTTC. It yields the protein CASSLAPGREQYF.

This chain joins TRBV18 and TRBJ1-1, with TRBD1 matching 7 bases. V shed 3 bases and J 1 base; nucleotides not matched to a gene: 5. The CDR3 spans 15 residues. Germline V gene lookup returns CDR1 KGHSH and CDR2 LQKENI. CDR3 nucleotide sequence: TGTGCCAGCTCACCGTCGACAGGGAAGAACACTGAAGCTTTCTTT. This gives the protein CASSPSTGKNTEAFF.

The chain is built from TRBV28 and TRBJ1-4; 7 bases align to TRBD1. This CDR3 is 17 amino acids long. Looked up from germline, CDR1 is MDHEN and CDR2 is SYDVKM. V lost 4 bases and J lost 8; bases outside the gene matches: 16. The CDR3 loop is CASSSQGGRGIREKLFF. The CDR3 bases are TGTGCCAGCAGTTCCCAGGGGGGAAGAGGGATAAGGGAAAAACTGTTTTTT.

The chain links TRBV30 to TRBJ2-7, with TRBD2 matching 7 bases. This CDR3 comprises 13 residues. Germline-derived CDR1 and CDR2 are GTSNPN and SVGIG (reference sequence). J lost 3 bases, V lost 3 bases, and 5 bases had no gene match. The CDR3 protein is CAWRTAGYYEQYF. The CDR3 DNA sequence: TGTGCCTGGAGGACAGCGGGGTACTACGAGCAGTACTTC.

This clone has just one count. The chain uses TRBV4-2 and TRBJ1-2, with no clear D. This CDR3 spans 13 amino acids. With 3 bases removed from V and 4 bases from J, the gap between germline ends came to 9 bases. In germline, CDR1 is LGHNA, CDR2 YNFKEQ. The CDR3 reads CASSHYEGYGYTF. The CDR3 coding sequence is TGTGCCAGCAGCCATTATGAGGGCTATGGCTACACCTTC.

The rearrangement joins TRBV7-2 to TRBJ2-1, with 7 bases lining up with TRBD2. The germline V gene encodes CDR1 SGHTA and CDR2 FQGNSA. The CDR3 loop spans 15 amino acids. The V segment lost 5 bases and the J segment 7 bases; nucleotides outside the gene matches: 11. The CDR3 is CASSVLWGRENEQFF. The CDR3 bases are TGTGCCAGCAGCGTCCTTTGGGGGAGGGAGAATGAGCAGTTCTTC.

The chain links TRBV7-3 to TRBJ2-6; the match to TRBD1 covers 9 bases. CDR1 and CDR2 (germline): SGHTA, FQGTGA. The CDR3 runs to 16 residues. Trimming cost V 4 bases and J 0 bases; bases outside gene matches: 1. The CDR3 DNA is TGTGCCAGCAGCTCGACAGGGGGCTCTGGGGCCAACGTCCTGACTTTC. Translating it yields CASSSTGGSGANVLTF.

V usage is TRBV19 and J usage is TRBJ1-5; 9 bases line up with TRBD1. CDR1 and CDR2 from the germline V gene are LNHDA and SQIVND (reference sequence). With V trimmed by 6 bases and J by 4 bases, 4 bases remained unmatched. CDR3 length: 14 amino acids. CDR3 region: CASSSTGGNQPQHF. CDR3 in DNA: TGTGCCAGTAGCTCGACAGGGGGTAATCAGCCCCAGCATTTT. Using reference TRBV19 and TRBJ1-5 for the parts outside the CDR3, the full variable domain is DGGITQSPKYLFRKEGQNVTLSCEQNLNHDAMYWYRQDPGQGLRLIYYSQIVNDFQKGDIAEGYSVSREKKESFPLTVTSAQKNPTAFYLCASSSTGGNQPQHFGDGTRLSIL.

This clone turned up a few times. J is TRBJ1-2 and V is TRBV27; 8 nucleotides line up with TRBD1. There are 13 residues in the CDR3. Trimming at V came to 5 bases and at J to 5 bases, leaving 4 bases not matched to a gene. CDR1 and CDR2 from the germline V gene are MNHEY and SMNVEV (reference sequence). The CDR3 DNA sequence: TGTGCCAGCAGTAGACAGGGGAAGTATGGCTACACCTTC. Its protein product is CASSRQGKYGYTF.

The chain combines TRBV28 with TRBJ2-1, with 10 bases fitting TRBD2. Germline CDR1 MDHEN, CDR2 SYDVKM. V lost 6 bases and J lost 4; bases outside the gene matches: 12. This CDR3 has 17 residues. The CDR3 DNA follows: TGTGCCAGCAGCCGAATTTCTAGCGGGAGCAGGTACAATGAGCAGTTCTTC. It yields the protein CASSRISSGSRYNEQFF.

This clone was seen just once. The CDR3 DNA follows: TGTGCCAGCAGCTTCAGCGTAGGGCGGGGAGGGGCAGATACGCAGTATTTT. It encodes CASSFSVGRGGADTQYF. This chain links TRBV11-2 with TRBJ2-3; TRBD2 aligns across 7 bases. Trimming cost V 3 bases and J 4 bases; bases outside gene matches: 13. The germline gives CDR1 SGHAT, CDR2 FQNNGV. The CDR3 covers 17 residues.

A word on this clone: One junction end disagrees with the germline gene, perhaps due to a read error. The chain links TRBV4-1 to TRBJ1-2; D not certain. The CDR3 extends over 13 amino acids. Germline CDR1 is MGHRA and CDR2 is YSYEKL. The CDR3 sequence is CASSHESNYGCTF. CDR3 nucleotides: TGCGCCAGCAGCCATGAGAGTAACTATGGCTGCACCTTC.

The sample holds one count of this clone. V usage is TRBV6-5 and J usage is TRBJ1-4, with D hard to call. V gave up 7 bases and J gave up 4 bases, with 13 bases separating them. The CDR3 has 14 amino acids. Germline CDR1 reads MNHEY; CDR2 reads SVGAGI. DNA of the CDR3: TGTGCCAGCATGCTCTTACAGAATAATGAAAAACTGTTTTTT. Encoded protein: CASMLLQNNEKLFF.

Only one count was recorded for this clone. The genes are TRBV11-2 and TRBJ2-5; TRBD1 aligns across 10 bases. CDR1 is SGHAT, CDR2 FQNNGV, per germline. V was clipped by 5 bases and J by 2 bases; unmatched bases: 5. This CDR3 has 15 residues. The DNA of the CDR3 is TGTGCCAGCAGCGTAGGGACAGGGGTTCAAGAGACCCAGTACTTC. Translation gives CASSVGTGVQETQYF.

V gene TRBV11-3 combines with J gene TRBJ2-2; TRBD1 matches at 11 bases. With 5 bases clipped from V and 4 bases from J, the junction kept 3 bases outside the gene matches. The CDR3 totals 15 residues. CDR1 is SGHNT and CDR2 is YENEEA in the germline V gene. This CDR3 is CASSPGQGGTGELFF. For the CDR3, the DNA is TGTGCCAGCAGCCCGGGACAGGGGGGCACCGGGGAGCTGTTTTTT.

V usage is TRBV6-5 and J usage is TRBJ2-7, with 12 bases matching TRBD1. Germline V gene lookup returns CDR1 MNHEY and CDR2 SVGAGI. CDR3 length equals 15 residues. The junction had 4 bases not matched to a gene; V was cut back by 5 bases and J by 2 bases. For the CDR3, the DNA is TGTGCCAGCAGTAGAGGGACAGGGGGCGCCTACGAGCAGTACTTC. Its translation is CASSRGTGGAYEQYF.

V usage is TRBV19 and J usage is TRBJ2-5, with TRBD2 matching 8 bases. This CDR3 is 15 amino acids long. The V and J ends lost 4 bases and 1 base, in that order; junction bases with no gene match: 5. Germline V CDR1 and CDR2: LNHDA, SQIVND (reference sequence). CDR3 sequence reads: CASSKTSVLQETQYF. For the CDR3, the DNA is TGTGCCAGTAGTAAGACTAGCGTTCTCCAAGAGACCCAGTACTTC.

V and J are TRBV7-6 and TRBJ2-7; 7 nucleotides align to TRBD1. The CDR3 loop spans 13 amino acids. Losses at the gene ends were 5 bases for V and 5 bases for J; bases not matched to a gene: 6. CDR1 is SGHVS and CDR2 is FNYEAQ in the germline V gene. This chain's CDR3 is CASSPLTGNEQYF. The CDR3 bases are TGTGCCAGCAGCCCGCTGACAGGGAACGAGCAGTACTTC.

In this sample, this clone turned up once. The chain uses TRBV6-1 and TRBJ2-1; TRBD1 matches at 8 bases. From germline, CDR1 is MNHNS and CDR2 SASEGT. The CDR3 spans 16 residues. With V trimmed by 4 bases and J by 4 bases, 9 bases remained unmatched. The CDR3 spells CASSGGQGWVYNEQFF. The CDR3 DNA sequence: TGTGCCAGCAGTGGAGGACAGGGATGGGTTTACAATGAGCAGTTCTTC.

This clone was recorded a few times. V gene TRBV7-2 combines with J gene TRBJ2-1, with 9 bases aligning to TRBD1. V shed 3 bases, J shed 0 bases, and the junction held 0 bases outside the gene matches. The germline V gene encodes CDR1 SGHTA and CDR2 FQGNSA. This CDR3 comprises 15 residues. As DNA, the CDR3 is TGTGCCAGCAGCTTGACAGGGGGCTCCTACAATGAGCAGTTCTTC. This translates into CASSLTGGSYNEQFF.

In its sample, this clone was seen many times. The junction and the germline gene differ at one end; a read error may be behind it. The V call is TRBV13, the J call TRBJ1-2; 8 bases line up with TRBD1. The CDR3 consists of 13 residues. Germline V gene data show CDR1 as PRHDT and CDR2 as FYEKMQ (reference sequence). DNA of the CDR3: TGTGCCAGCAGCCTAGGGACAGGCTATGGCTACACCTTC. As protein: CASSLGTGYGYTF.

The chain uses TRBV4-1 and TRBJ1-2, with 9 bases that match TRBD1. The CDR3 loop spans 16 amino acids. V lost 3 bases and J lost 5; bases outside the gene matches: 10. Looked up from germline, CDR1 is MGHRA and CDR2 is YSYEKL. Here the CDR3 reads CASSQASQGALYGYTF. The CDR3 bases are TGCGCCAGCAGCCAGGCCTCACAGGGGGCATTATATGGCTACACCTTC.

The chain couples TRBV28 to TRBJ1-5, with 7 bases lining up with TRBD1. Germline values: CDR1 MDHEN, CDR2 SYDVKM. The CDR3 consists of 15 residues. J lost 3 bases, V lost 6 bases, and 8 bases had no gene match. The CDR3 protein is CASREQGPNNQPQHF. Here the CDR3 DNA reads TGTGCCAGCAGGGAACAGGGGCCCAACAATCAGCCCCAGCATTTT.

The rearrangement joins TRBV19 to TRBJ2-5; D remains unclear. The J call may be mistaken, given a closer DNA end match to TRBJ2-7. The CDR3 covers 16 residues. The germline V gene encodes CDR1 LNHDA and CDR2 SQIVND (reference sequence). This CDR3 is CASSAWSFTSSYEQYF. Written as DNA, the CDR3 is TGTGCCAGTAGTGCGTGGTCCTTCACCTCCTCCTACGAGCAGTACTTC.

This clone was counted once. The chain combines TRBV19 with TRBJ2-7; D may be TRBD1 (5 bases). The length of the CDR3 is 12 residues. Per germline, CDR1 LNHDA and CDR2 SQIVND (reference sequence). V gave up 2 bases and J gave up 6 bases, with 8 bases separating them. The CDR3 DNA reads as TGTGCCAGTAGTATATGGGGCTCCGAGCAGTACTTC. Translation: CASSIWGSEQYF.

The rearrangement joins TRBV7-9 to TRBJ2-7, with a weak D call TRBD2 (5 bases). The CDR3 totals 10 residues. With 8 bases removed from V and 4 bases from J, the gap between germline ends came to 6 bases. Germline CDR1 SEHNR, CDR2 FQNEAQ (reference sequence). This chain's CDR3 is CASSGYEQYF. Here the CDR3 DNA reads TGTGCCAGCTCGGGGTACGAGCAGTACTTC.

The CDR3 DNA sequence: TGTGCCAGCTCATCGGGACAGGCTAGCGTCACCGGGGAGCTGTTTTTT. It specifies CASSSGQASVTGELFF. The J gene is TRBJ2-2, the V gene TRBV18, with TRBD1 identical over 8 bases. Germline V gene sequence: CDR1 KGHSH, CDR2 LQKENI. V gave up 5 bases and J gave up 4 bases; unmatched junction bases: 9. This CDR3 spans 16 amino acids.